This entry lists 10 T cell receptor beta chains sequenced from one sample in a study of brain T cells in children with intractable seizures. The method was immunoSEQ multiplex PCR; TCRdb's version includes in-frame clones alone and lacks a portion of them. The data hold roughly 64,000 clones, with approximately 95% observed a single time. This specimen was peripheral blood, taken at surgery. The receptors were sampled from a boy in the first two years of life with focal cortical dysplasia and intractable seizures.

The chain combines TRBV1 with TRBJ1-5; whether TRBD1, the table's D call, matches the DNA was not checked. TRBV1 is annotated as a pseudogene. CDR3 size: 16 residues. This CDR3 reads CTSSRQQGNSNQPQHF. CDR3 coding DNA: TGCACCAGCAGCCGACAACAGGGGAATAGCAATCAGCCCCAGCATTTT.

This chain joins TRBV5-5 and TRBJ2-5; 7 bases map to TRBD1. CDR1 and CDR2 (germline): SGHKS, YYEKEE (reference sequence). CDR3 size: 15 residues. Unmatched junction bases numbered 9, after V lost 4 bases and J lost 3 bases. The CDR3 reads CASSHPGQTKETQYF. The CDR3 bases are TGTGCCAGCAGCCACCCGGGACAGACTAAAGAGACCCAGTACTTC.

The genes are TRBV5-1 and TRBJ1-6; D gene unclear. The CDR3 extends over 16 amino acids. CDR1 and CDR2 from the germline V gene are SGHRS and YFSETQ. V lost 1 base and J 0 bases, leaving 8 bases between the germline ends. This CDR3 reads CASSLTGSSYNSPLHF. The CDR3 coding sequence is TGCGCCAGCAGCTTGACGGGTAGCTCCTATAATTCACCCCTCCACTTT. Drawing the rest from reference TRBV5-1 and TRBJ1-6, the complete variable domain is KAGVTQTPRYLIKTRGQQVTLSCSPISGHRSVSWYQQTPGQGLQFLFEYFSETQRNKGNFPGRFSGRQFSNSRSEMNVSTLELGDSALYLCASSLTGSSYNSPLHFGNGTRLTVT.

This chain uses TRBV19 with TRBJ1-5, with D unclear. CDR1 is LNHDA, CDR2 SQIVND, per germline (reference sequence). The ends were cut back, 6 bases at V and 2 bases at J, with 29 bases in the middle. CDR3 length: 20 amino acids. The CDR3 nucleotides read TGTGCCAGTAGCCGAACGCGATTCCGATATTCACGGTTGCGCAATCAGCCCCAGCATTTT. Encoded protein: CASSRTRFRYSRLRNQPQHF.

The V gene is TRBV9, the J gene TRBJ2-2; TRBD2 might be the D (5 bases). The CDR3 has 13 amino acids. CDR1 SGDLS and CDR2 YYNGEE come from the germline V gene. The germline V and J ends were trimmed by 3 bases and 6 bases, with 9 bases remaining between them. CDR3 sequence: CASSERGSGELFF. The CDR3 DNA follows: TGTGCCAGCAGCGAACGGGGTTCCGGGGAGCTGTTTTTT.

This chain links TRBV19 with TRBJ2-1; D gene ambiguous. Germline values: CDR1 LNHDA, CDR2 SQIVND (reference sequence). The CDR3 is made up of 14 amino acids. Trimming left V 4 bases short and J 8 bases short, with 15 bases between. The CDR3 region is CASSTVSPPHEQFF. CDR3 sequence (DNA): TGTGCCAGTAGTACGGTGTCCCCCCCCCATGAGCAGTTCTTC.

This clone was seen only once. CDR3 residues: CASSVTGGNTEAFF. CDR3 nucleotide sequence: TGTGCCAGCTCCGTGACAGGGGGGAACACTGAAGCTTTCTTT. The V call is TRBV18, the J call TRBJ1-1; 9 bases agree with TRBD1. This CDR3 has 14 residues. The germline CDR1 and CDR2 sequences are KGHSH and LQKENI. J was trimmed by 1 base and V by 6 bases; bases with no gene match: 3.

The J gene is TRBJ2-1, the V gene TRBV7-6, with 11 positions matching TRBD2. CDR3 size: 19 residues. Germline-derived CDR1 and CDR2 are SGHVS and FNYEAQ. J gave up 4 bases and V 3 bases, and 14 bases lay outside the gene matches. The CDR3 protein is CASSLVGGLAGGDYNEQFF. In DNA form, the CDR3 reads TGTGCCAGCAGCTTGGTTGGTGGGTTAGCGGGAGGGGATTACAATGAGCAGTTCTTC.

This rearrangement joins TRBV28 to TRBJ1-2; D not certain. Trimming left V 6 bases short and J 5 bases short, with 16 bases between. The CDR3 totals 14 residues. CDR1 is MDHEN and CDR2 is SYDVKM in the germline V gene. In DNA form, the CDR3 reads TGTGCCAGCAGCCCCAGGATGGGAACGTATGGCTACACCTTC. Translated, it gives CASSPRMGTYGYTF.

This sequence joins TRBV19 and TRBJ1-1; 8 bases match TRBD1. Germline V CDR1 and CDR2: LNHDA, SQIVND (reference sequence). V was pared by 1 base and J by 4 bases, with 2 bases of the junction left unmatched. This CDR3 comprises 14 residues. The CDR3 sequence is CASSIVTGGTEAFF. In DNA, the CDR3 is TGTGCCAGTAGTATAGTTACAGGGGGCACTGAAGCTTTCTTT.